The rows below give T cell receptor beta chains drawn from one sample of a study of blood T cell repertoires in COVID-19. Profiled with immunoSEQ multiplex PCR; TCRdb holds only in-frame clones, not every one. The sample has fewer than 250,000 clones, around nine tenths seen once. The sequenced sample consisted of peripheral blood. The receptor source for this set is a middle-aged woman with acute or convalescent COVID-19. Both conserved end residues are part of each CDR3. Fields, in order: J gene, V gene, clone size, D gene, CDR3 DNA, CDR3 protein. The D gene is left open where the match is weak. Clone size is given for some rows only: seen once, a few or many times, or a class if the clone is expanded.

TRBJ1-1 TRBV7-3 NA NA TGTGCCAGCAGCTTGGAGGTGAACACTGAAGCTTTCTTT CASSLEVNTEAFF
TRBJ1-1 TRBV9 NA TRBD1 TGTGCCAGCAGCCCCGACAGGGACACTGAAGCTTTCTTT CASSPDRDTEAFF
TRBJ2-1 TRBV7-2 NA NA TGTGCCAGCAGCTTTTGGCGGTCAGCGGCCAATGAGCAGTTCTTC CASSFWRSAANEQFF
TRBJ2-4 TRBV2 NA TRBD1 TGTGCCAGCAGTGAGGGTGGGACAGTAAACATTCAGTACTTC CASSEGGTVNIQYF
TRBJ2-3 TRBV5-4 NA TRBD2 TGTGCCAGCAGCTTCCGGGACTATAGCACAGATACGCAGTATTTT CASSFRDYSTDTQYF
TRBJ2-1 TRBV24-1 NA TRBD2 TGTGCCACCAGTGATGCGGGGGGGCCCGGGAATGAGCAGTTCTTC CATSDAGGPGNEQFF
TRBJ1-1 TRBV3-1/TRBV3-2 NA TRBD1 TGTGCCAGCAGCCTTCTCAGGGGGCGCAGGGGCACTGAAGCTTTCTTT CASSLLRGRRGTEAFF
TRBJ1-1 TRBV12-3/TRBV12-4 NA NA TGTGCCAGCAGTCCCGGAGGGAACACTGAAGCTTTCTTT CASSPGGNTEAFF
TRBJ1-5 TRBV4-2 NA NA TGTGCCAGCAGCCACCTGGGTGGGGGGGATCAGCCCCAGCATTTT CASSHLGGGDQPQHF
TRBJ1-2 TRBV6-1 once NA TGTGCCAGCAGTGAAGCCACCCGGCTCTGGGGGGGTGGCTACACCTTC CASSEATRLWGGGYTF
TRBJ1-5 TRBV24-1 NA TRBD1 TGTGCCACCAGTGATTCTTTCGGACAGGCTCAGCATTTT CATSDSFGQAQHF
TRBJ1-2 TRBV18 NA TRBD1 TGTGCCAGCTCACCACCGGGACAGAAGAACTATGGCTACACCTTC CASSPPGQKNYGYTF
TRBJ1-5 TRBV24-1 NA TRBD1 TGTGCCACCAGTGATGAAACAGGGGCGGGACAGCCCCAGCATTTT CATSDETGAGQPQHF
TRBJ1-1 TRBV9 NA NA TGTGCCAGCAGCGGCCGGGATTCGAACACTGAAGCTTTCTTT CASSGRDSNTEAFF
TRBJ2-4 TRBV7-9 NA NA TGTGCCAGCAGCGCAACTATAGCCAAAAACATTCAGTACTTC CASSATIAKNIQYF
TRBJ1-2 TRBV5-6 few NA TGTGCCAGTGGGCGACAGAACTACTATGGCTACACCTTC CASGRQNYYGYTF
TRBJ1-5 TRBV19 NA TRBD1 TGTGCCAGTAAGGCCGGGACAGGGGGGTCTTATAGCAATCAGCCCCAGCATTTT CASKAGTGGSYSNQPQHF
TRBJ2-6 TRBV2 NA NA TGTGCCAGCAGTCCGGACGGGGCTGGGGCCAACGTCCTGACTTTC CASSPDGAGANVLTF
TRBJ1-2 TRBV24-1 NA NA TGTGCCACCAGTGTTGCCCCTGGCCAGGCCGGGGAGGGCTATGGCTACACCTTC CATSVAPGQAGEGYGYTF
TRBJ2-6 TRBV6-5 NA NA TGTGCCAGCACCTACGGGGTGGGCGGGGCCAACGTCCTGACTTTC CASTYGVGGANVLTF
TRBJ1-1 TRBV11-2 NA NA TGTGCCAGCACCTTAAGGAGTGGCACTGAAGCTTTCTTT CASTLRSGTEAFF
TRBJ2-2 TRBV6-5 NA TRBD1 TGTGCCAGCAGTCTACGACAGGGGTCCGGGGAGCTGTTTTTT CASSLRQGSGELFF
TRBJ2-5 TRBV6-5 NA NA TGTGCCAGCAGCCGCAGGGTCGGCCAAGAGACCCAGTACTTC CASSRRVGQETQYF
TRBJ2-3 TRBV11-2 NA TRBD1 TGTGCCAGCAGCTCCCAGGACAGGGTCGAAGATACGCAGTATTTT CASSSQDRVEDTQYF
TRBJ1-2 TRBV9 NA NA TGTGCCAGCAGCGCCAGGGATTCTAACTATGGCTACACCTTC CASSARDSNYGYTF
TRBJ1-2 TRBV5-6 NA TRBD1 TGTGCCAGCAGCTTGGCCACGGCAGGGGGGTATGGCTACACCTTC CASSLATAGGYGYTF
TRBJ1-5 TRBV27 NA NA TGTGCCAGCCCCAGACTGGGGAGGTATCAGCCCCAGCATTTT CASPRLGRYQPQHF
TRBJ1-2 TRBV2 NA NA TGTGCCAGCGGCCCGGGGGGGGGAGTTAGCTATGGCTACACCTTC CASGPGGGVSYGYTF
TRBJ1-2 TRBV6-4 NA NA TGTGCCAGCAGTGAATCAGGGAACTATGGCTACACCTTC CASSESGNYGYTF
TRBJ2-1 TRBV9 once TRBD2 TGTGCCAGCAGTGCAGGGAGGGGCTACAATGAGCAGTTCTTC CASSAGRGYNEQFF
TRBJ1-6 TRBV10-2 NA TRBD1 TGCGCCAGCAGAGGACAGGGTAATTCACCCCTCCACTTT CASRGQGNSPLHF
TRBJ1-1 TRBV7-9 NA NA TGTGCCAGCAGCTTAGGGGGGCCTGAAGCTTTCTTT CASSLGGPEAFF
TRBJ2-2 TRBV4-1 few TRBD2 TGCGCCAGCAGCCAAGAGATTCGGGGGGGGAATCCCGGGGAGCTGTTTTTT CASSQEIRGGNPGELFF
TRBJ2-1 TRBV5-4 NA TRBD1 TGTGCCAGCAGCTTGGGACAGGGTGATTACAATGAGCAGTTCTTC CASSLGQGDYNEQFF
TRBJ1-2 TRBV18 NA TRBD1 TGTGCCAGCTCACCCACACAGGGGGACTATGGCTACACCTTC CASSPTQGDYGYTF
TRBJ1-1 TRBV12-3/TRBV12-4 NA NA TGTGCCAGCAGTTTATCCGTGGAAGCTTTCTTT CASSLSVEAFF
TRBJ1-2 TRBV2 NA TRBD1 TGTGCCAGCAGGGGGACAGGGCTTAGTTATGGCTACACCTTC CASRGTGLSYGYTF
TRBJ2-3 TRBV30 NA TRBD2 TGTGCCTGGGGCGGGGGGGGTGCGAATACGCAGTATTTT CAWGGGGANTQYF
TRBJ1-1 TRBV6-5 NA NA TGTGCCAGCGGGCTGGGCTTACCTGAAGCTTTCTTT CASGLGLPEAFF
TRBJ1-1 TRBV24-1 NA NA TGTGCCACCAGCGAGGGTGGGCAGTACACTGAAGCTTTCTTT CATSEGGQYTEAFF
TRBJ2-3 TRBV6-5 NA TRBD1 TGTGCCAGCGGAAGAACAGGGGCTCTGGGGGATACGCAGTATTTT CASGRTGALGDTQYF
TRBJ2-1 TRBV4-1 NA TRBD2 TGCGCCAGCAGCCAAGAAAGGGCGGGGGGGCCTAATGAGCAGTTCTTC CASSQERAGGPNEQFF
TRBJ2-5 TRBV5-8 NA TRBD1 TGTGCCAGCAGCACTGGACAGGGGCGACAAGAGACCCAGTACTTC CASSTGQGRQETQYF
TRBJ2-5 TRBV27 NA TRBD2 TGTGCCAGCAGGGTTAGCGGGGGGGCTTTGAAGACCCAGTACTTC CASRVSGGALKTQYF
TRBJ2-3 TRBV11-2 NA TRBD2 TGTGCCAGCAGCTTAGGAGCGGGGGGTACGCAGTATTTT CASSLGAGGTQYF
TRBJ2-1 TRBV7-8 NA TRBD2 TGTGCCAGCAGCTTACCGTCTAGCGGGGGGGCCGATGAGCAGTTCTTC CASSLPSSGGADEQFF
TRBJ1-2 TRBV9 NA TRBD1 TGTGCCAGCAGCGCCCCCTATGGGATAACGGGACAGGGTAACTATGGCTACACCTTC CASSAPYGITGQGNYGYTF
TRBJ1-5 TRBV3-1/TRBV3-2 NA NA TGTGCCAGCAGCCAAGATCAAGGGGTTAGCAATCAGCCCCAGCATTTT CASSQDQGVSNQPQHF
TRBJ1-1 TRBV5-1 once TRBD1 TGCGCCAGCAGCTCGACAGGGGGCAGAAGTGCTTTCTTT CASSSTGGRSAFF
TRBJ1-4 TRBV19 NA TRBD1 TGTGCCAGTACCAAAAGGGGACAGCTTGAAAAACTGTTTTTT CASTKRGQLEKLFF
TRBJ1-1 TRBV11-1 NA NA TGTGCCAGCAGCTTAGCAAACGGGAACACTGAAGCTTTCTTT CASSLANGNTEAFF
TRBJ1-1 TRBV18 once NA TGTGCCAGCTCCCCTACTACAGGGAACACTGAAGCTTTCTTT CASSPTTGNTEAFF
TRBJ2-1 TRBV30 NA NA TGTGCCTGGAGTGTGTCCCGCAGAGGGTATGAGCAGTTCTTC CAWSVSRRGYEQFF
TRBJ1-1 TRBV3-1/TRBV3-2 NA TRBD1 TGTGCCAGCAGCCAAGAGGCGGCCAGGGGGCCCACTGAAGCTTTCTTT CASSQEAARGPTEAFF
TRBJ2-1 TRBV2 NA TRBD2 TGTGCCAGCAGTGAGAATAGCGGGGGCTACAATGAGCAGTTCTTC CASSENSGGYNEQFF
TRBJ2-1 TRBV5-1 NA TRBD1 TGCGCCAGCAGCCATAATCCGGGACAGGGTTACAATGAGCAGTTCTTC CASSHNPGQGYNEQFF
TRBJ2-1 TRBV19 once NA TGTGCCAGCAGATTCTACAATGAGCAGTTCTTC CASRFYNEQFF
TRBJ1-2 TRBV2 NA TRBD1 TGTGCCAGCAGTGACGGGTGGACAGGGAGCGACTATGGCTACACCTTC CASSDGWTGSDYGYTF
TRBJ1-4 TRBV6-1 few TRBD1 TGTGCCAGCAGTGATGGACAGGAAAATGAAAAACTGTTTTTT CASSDGQENEKLFF
TRBJ2-3 TRBV5-4 NA TRBD1 TGTGCCAGCAGCTTGGCCAGGACAGGGCGCACAGATACGCAGTATTTT CASSLARTGRTDTQYF